This paragraph reports one T cell receptor (beta chain). Related graft donors supplied nonmyeloablative bone marrow transplants, and mixed chimerism was transient. The method was immunoSEQ multiplex PCR; TCRdb's version includes in-frame clones alone and lacks a portion of them. The sample holds about 81,000 clones; more than 85% are singletons and the top ten take 1.6%. This record comes from a study of Tregs in tolerant kidney transplant recipients. CDR1 is PRHDT and CDR2 is FYEKMQ in the germline V gene (reference sequence). The CDR3 contains 15 residues. The V segment lost 4 bases and the J segment 2 bases; nucleotides outside the gene matches: 5.

Source: CD4+ T cells from blood (PBMCs), taken 24 months after the transplant. The J gene is TRBJ2-5, the V gene TRBV13; 9 nucleotides line up with TRBD2. The origin of this receptor is a human patient who received a combined kidney and bone marrow transplant. Some of the T cells might come from the graft donor. The CDR3 nucleotides are TGTGCCAGCAGCTCGAGCGGGAGGTGGCAAGAGACCCAGTACTTC. Translating gives CASSSSGRWQETQYF.